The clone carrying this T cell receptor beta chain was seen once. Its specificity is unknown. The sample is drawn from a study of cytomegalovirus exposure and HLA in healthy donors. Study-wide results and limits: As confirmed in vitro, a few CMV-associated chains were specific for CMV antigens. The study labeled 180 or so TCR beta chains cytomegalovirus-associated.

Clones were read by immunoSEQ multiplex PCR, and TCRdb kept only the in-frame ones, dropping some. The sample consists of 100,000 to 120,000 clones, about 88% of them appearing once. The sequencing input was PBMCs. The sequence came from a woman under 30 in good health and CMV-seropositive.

This CDR3 reads CASSVEGAGGTDTQYF. Here the CDR3 DNA reads TGTGCCAGCAGCGTAGAGGGAGCGGGCGGCACAGATACGCAGTATTTT. The chain employs TRBV9 and TRBJ2-3, with D perhaps TRBD2 (6 bases). The CDR3 consists of 16 residues. Germline CDR1 and CDR2: SGDLS and YYNGEE. V lost 0 bases, J lost 1 base, and 12 bases lay in between.